This note documents a single T cell receptor (beta chain) sequence. This sample is part of a study of blood T cell repertoires in COVID-19. Looking at the study overall: PBMCs, B-cell-depleted T cells, or T cells provided the cDNA or gDNA that made up the material.

Assay used: immunoSEQ multiplex PCR; TCRdb lists only in-frame clones, some missing. This sample has 210,000 or so clones, with around 91% found just once. This TCR was sampled from a woman between 35 and 50 years old with acute or convalescent COVID-19. Sequencing was carried out using peripheral blood.

In DNA, the CDR3 is TGCGCCAGCAGCTTGGAAGTTAGCGGGGGGGCCTCGACAGATACGCAGTATTTT. The encoded protein is CASSLEVSGGASTDTQYF. The J gene is TRBJ2-3, the V gene TRBV5-1, with 11 bases matching TRBD2. Per germline, CDR1 SGHRS and CDR2 YFSETQ. J lost 3 bases, V lost 0 bases, and 9 bases had no gene match. This CDR3 comprises 18 residues.